This record looks at one TCR beta chain sequence and its context. Antigen: not known. The data were obtained in a study of identical twins. Template switching, a step in the protocol, added a universal primer site, and cDNA carried unique molecular identifiers. One entry per CDR3 protein, called by TCRdb with MiXCR from the 5' RACE reads. In the table there are 500,000 to 700,000 distinct CDR3 sequences, just over 7% of which are singletons. J lost 9 bases, V lost 5 bases, and 5 bases had no gene match. From germline, CDR1 is SSHAT and CDR2 FNYEAQ (reference sequence). This CDR3 region has 15 residues. Study-level results: The degree of excess twin sharing was weaker in beta out-of-frame sequences. The study found that models underestimated out-of-frame TCR alpha sharing in monozygotic twins. Carriage of fewer insertions was seen in abundant cord blood beta clonotypes, whereas memory repertoires showed none.

These same data were also listed under a study on yellow fever vaccine responses in identical twins.

The rearrangement joins TRBV7-7 to TRBJ2-1; 15 bases match TRBD2. The TCR comes from a woman aged 18-29 years in good health. The sequenced material came from PBMCs. The CDR3 protein is CASSLGTSGGSEQFF. The CDR3 nucleotides are TGTGCCAGCAGCCTTGGGACTAGCGGGGGGAGTGAGCAGTTCTTC.